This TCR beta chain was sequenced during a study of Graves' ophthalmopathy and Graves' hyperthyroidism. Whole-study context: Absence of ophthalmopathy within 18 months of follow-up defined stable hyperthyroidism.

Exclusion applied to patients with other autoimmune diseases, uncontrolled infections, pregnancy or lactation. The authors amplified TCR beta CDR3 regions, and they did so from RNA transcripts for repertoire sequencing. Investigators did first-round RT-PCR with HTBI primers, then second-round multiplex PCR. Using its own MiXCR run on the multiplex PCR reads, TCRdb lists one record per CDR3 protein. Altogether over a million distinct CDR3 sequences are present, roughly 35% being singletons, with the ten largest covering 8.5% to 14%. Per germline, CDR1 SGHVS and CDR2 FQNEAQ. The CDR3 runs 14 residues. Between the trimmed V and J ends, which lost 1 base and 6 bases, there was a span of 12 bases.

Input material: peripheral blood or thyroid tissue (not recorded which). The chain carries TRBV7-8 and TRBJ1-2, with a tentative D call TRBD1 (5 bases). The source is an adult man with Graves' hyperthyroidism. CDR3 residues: CASSLGLAGDGYTF. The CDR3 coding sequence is TGTGCCAGCAGCTTAGGACTAGCGGGGGATGGCTACACCTTC. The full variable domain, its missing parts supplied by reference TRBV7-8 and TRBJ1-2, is GAGVSQSPRYKVAKRGQDVALRCDPISGHVSLFWYQQALGQGPEFLTYFQNEAQLDKSGLPSDRFFAERPEGSVSTLKIQRTQQEDSAVYLCASSLGLAGDGYTFGSGTRLTVV.